The 24 T cell receptor beta chains reported below all come from one sample, sequenced in a study of OX40 agonist ivuxolimab in advanced cancers. Sequenced by immunoSEQ multiplex PCR; TCRdb stores in-frame clones only, minus some. This table holds about 9,500 clones, about 66% found once. Sequencing was performed on CD4+ or CD8+ T cells sorted from blood, taken in a trial of the OX40 agonist ivuxolimab. These receptors originate from an adult with an advanced solid tumor such as melanoma, head and neck, liver or kidney cancer.

This clone was observed a handful of times. The chain recombines TRBV7-8 with TRBJ2-1, with 12 nucleotides matching TRBD2. The CDR3 totals 15 residues. After removal of 5 bases from V and 8 bases from J, the junction contained 7 bases not matched to a gene. Per the germline V gene, CDR1 is SGHVS and CDR2 is FQNEAQ. In DNA, the CDR3 is TGTGCCAGCAGCCCTTGGACTAGCGGGGTTGATGAGCAGTTCTTC. Protein: CASSPWTSGVDEQFF.

The V call is TRBV28, the J call TRBJ2-5, with TRBD2 matching over 12 bases. Germline CDR1 MDHEN, CDR2 SYDVKM. There are 17 residues in the CDR3. Germline trimming cut 4 bases from V and 3 bases from J; bases unmatched to any gene: 9. CDR3 amino acids: CASSSVTSGGRKETQYF. CDR3 DNA sequence: TGTGCCAGCAGTTCCGTAACTAGCGGGGGGCGTAAAGAGACCCAGTACTTC.

Judged by abundance, this clone is medium-sized. The chain links TRBV20-1 to TRBJ2-5; D assignment may be TRBD1 or TRBD2 (5 bases each). CDR3 size: 11 residues. In germline, CDR1 is DFQATT, CDR2 SNEGSKA (reference sequence). The V gene lost 2 bases and the J gene lost 5 bases, with 6 bases spanning the gap. CDR3 region: CSARWGETQYF. CDR3 sequence (DNA): TGCAGTGCTAGATGGGGGGAGACCCAGTACTTC.

The chain carries TRBV6-5 and TRBJ1-1; D remains unclear. CDR3 size: 13 residues. The germline gives CDR1 MNHEY, CDR2 SVGAGI. Trimming cost V 5 bases and J 0 bases, with 7 bases left between them. Here the CDR3 reads CASSPSMNTEAFF. The CDR3 nucleotides read TGTGCCAGCAGTCCATCAATGAACACTGAAGCTTTCTTT.

J is TRBJ1-6 and V is TRBV4-1; 7 bases are shared with TRBD1. This CDR3 comprises 18 residues. CDR1 and CDR2 from the germline V gene are MGHRA and YSYEKL. Losses at the gene ends were 5 bases for V and 1 base for J; bases not matched to a gene: 11. This CDR3 is CASSAYTQGRSYNSPLHF. In DNA, the CDR3 is TGCGCCAGCAGCGCATATACACAGGGGAGGTCCTATAATTCACCCCTCCACTTT.

The chain has TRBV27 and TRBJ1-2; unclear D gene. Germline CDR1 reads MNHEY; CDR2 reads SMNVEV (reference sequence). V was clipped by 9 bases and J by 0 bases, with 5 bases between them. CDR3 size: 11 residues. The CDR3 DNA reads TGTGCCAGTCGAACTAACTATGGCTACACCTTC. This codes for CASRTNYGYTF.

The gene calls are TRBV7-9 and TRBJ2-7, with D possibly matching TRBD2 (6 bases). Germline CDR1 SEHNR, CDR2 FQNEAQ (reference sequence). CDR3 length equals 13 residues. The V end was cut by 8 bases, the J end by 2 bases, with 13 bases between. CDR3 sequence reads: CASGPRDAYEQYF. DNA of the CDR3: TGTGCCAGCGGCCCGCGGGACGCCTACGAGCAGTACTTC.

The CDR3 region has the DNA TGTGCCAGCAGTCCCCCCGGCGGTGAGCAGTTCTTC. Amino acids: CASSPPGGEQFF. The rearrangement links TRBV6-5 to TRBJ2-1; D is unclear. CDR1 MNHEY and CDR2 SVGAGI come from the germline V gene. This CDR3 comprises 12 residues. V was cut by 5 bases and J by 9 bases, with 11 bases left in between.

This chain connects TRBV6-5 to TRBJ2-7; 11 bases are shared with TRBD1. The germline V gene encodes CDR1 MNHEY and CDR2 SVGAGI. This CDR3 contains 15 residues. Germline trimming cut 2 bases from V and 4 bases from J; bases unmatched to any gene: 4. The DNA of the CDR3 is TGTGCCAGCAGTTACCAGGGGACAGGGGGTTACGAGCAGTACTTC. Its protein is CASSYQGTGGYEQYF.

A few counts support this clone. The CDR3: CSAGGGVPQHF. In DNA form, the CDR3 reads TGCAGTGCTGGGGGGGGTGTGCCCCAGCATTTT. The chain links TRBV20-1 to TRBJ1-5; D is perhaps TRBD1 (5 bases). Trimming took off 5 bases at V and 9 bases at J, with 11 bases between the two ends. CDR1 and CDR2 (germline): DFQATT, SNEGSKA (reference sequence). The CDR3 contains 11 residues.

The J gene is TRBJ2-2, the V gene TRBV19; TRBD1 aligns across 8 bases. This CDR3 spans 14 amino acids. V lost 9 bases, J lost 0 bases, and 3 bases stayed unmatched. The V gene's germline CDR1 is LNHDA and CDR2 SQIVND (reference sequence). The CDR3 protein is CASGTGANTGELFF. As DNA, the CDR3 is TGTGCCAGCGGGACAGGCGCGAACACCGGGGAGCTGTTTTTT.

The chain is built from TRBV27 and TRBJ2-7; D may be TRBD1 (5 bases). There are 14 residues in the CDR3. CDR1 is MNHEY, CDR2 SMNVEV, per germline (reference sequence). The V end was cut by 5 bases, the J end by 2 bases, with 13 bases between. The CDR3 region has the DNA TGTGCCAGCAGTCCCCGCAGGGTGGCCTACGAGCAGTACTTC. It is translated as CASSPRRVAYEQYF.

The gene calls are TRBV6-4 and TRBJ2-5; D is uncertain. The CDR3 sequence is 12 residues long. Per germline, CDR1 MRHNA and CDR2 SNTAGT. The V end was cut by 5 bases, the J end by 2 bases, with 6 bases between. CDR3 in amino acids: CASSRRQETQYF. The CDR3 bases are TGTGCCAGCAGTCGCCGTCAAGAGACCCAGTACTTC.

The rearrangement uses TRBV13 and TRBJ2-2, with D hard to call. Trimming took off 1 base at V and 4 bases at J, with 10 bases between the two ends. This CDR3 has 15 amino acids. Germline loops: CDR1 PRHDT, CDR2 FYEKMQ (reference sequence). In DNA form, the CDR3 reads TGTGCCAGCAGCTTAGAAGACAACCTCACCGGGGAGCTGTTTTTT. Protein sequence: CASSLEDNLTGELFF.

This clone was observed once. The rearrangement uses TRBV2 and TRBJ1-1; TRBD1 might be the D (6 bases). This CDR3 has 14 residues. Trimming left V 3 bases short and J 11 bases short, with 19 bases between. Germline V gene data show CDR1 as SNHLY and CDR2 as FYNNEI. The CDR3 here is CASSEPDRPGEAFF. In DNA, the CDR3 is TGTGCCAGCAGTGAGCCAGACAGGCCCGGTGAGGCTTTCTTT.

The V gene is TRBV27, the J gene TRBJ2-1; no clear D gene. The germline V gene encodes CDR1 MNHEY and CDR2 SMNVEV (reference sequence). CDR3 size: 12 residues. V lost 4 bases and J lost 9, with 10 bases in between. The CDR3 is CASSSWDGEQFF. The CDR3 nucleotides are TGTGCCAGCAGTTCGTGGGATGGTGAGCAGTTCTTC.

The V call is TRBV27, the J call TRBJ2-2; D ambiguous. The germline gives CDR1 MNHEY, CDR2 SMNVEV (reference sequence). The CDR3 spans 12 residues. Trimming shortened V by 4 bases and J by 5 bases, and 5 bases separated the two germline ends. DNA of the CDR3: TGTGCCAGCAGTTGGGTAACCGGGGAGCTGTTTTTT. Translating gives CASSWVTGELFF.

This clone is classed as medium-sized. The chain carries TRBV18 and TRBJ2-7; D ambiguous. Trimming took 3 bases from V and 4 from J, leaving 13 bases between them. Per germline, CDR1 KGHSH and CDR2 LQKENI. The CDR3 spans 14 residues. The CDR3 coding sequence is TGTGCCAGCTCACCTGAGGACCAGCCTTACGAGCAGTACTTC. This translates into CASSPEDQPYEQYF.

This clone was observed a handful of times. The chain links TRBV7-9 to TRBJ2-3; 9 nucleotides align to TRBD2. Germline CDR1 SEHNR, CDR2 FQNEAQ (reference sequence). Trimming removed 5 bases from V and 5 bases from J; junction bases left unmatched: 8. The CDR3 loop spans 15 amino acids. The chain's CDR3 is CASSGTRTSVDTQYF. The CDR3 DNA sequence: TGTGCCAGCAGCGGTACGAGGACTAGCGTAGATACGCAGTATTTT. The entire variable domain, with the rest obtained from reference TRBV7-9 and TRBJ2-3, is as follows: DTGVSQNPRHKITKRGQNVTFRCDPISEHNRLYWYRQTLGQGPEFLTYFQNEAQLEKSRLLSDRFSAERPKGSFSTLEIQRTEQGDSAMYLCASSGTRTSVDTQYFGPGTRLTVL.

The chain recombines TRBV5-6 with TRBJ1-3; D not resolved. CDR3 length: 15 residues. V was pared by 3 bases and J by 0 bases, with 10 bases between. Germline V gives CDR1 SGHDT, CDR2 YYEEEE. CDR3 in amino acids: CASSSGGISGNTIYF. CDR3 in DNA: TGTGCCAGCAGCTCCGGCGGGATCTCTGGAAACACCATATATTTT.

The chain combines TRBV5-1 with TRBJ1-1; no firm D call. Trimming pared 1 base from V and 0 bases from J, leaving 13 bases between. The CDR3 contains 16 residues. CDR1 is SGHRS and CDR2 is YFSETQ in the germline V gene. The CDR3 loop reads CASSLREGSMNTEAFF. For the CDR3, the DNA is TGCGCCAGCAGCTTGAGGGAGGGAAGTATGAACACTGAAGCTTTCTTT.

The chain couples TRBV27 to TRBJ2-3, with D maybe TRBD2 (5 bases). CDR3 size: 15 residues. V dropped 4 bases and J dropped 1 base, with 12 bases sitting between them. Germline CDR1 reads MNHEY; CDR2 reads SMNVEV (reference sequence). The CDR3 loop is CASSYEGRRTDTQYF. The CDR3 DNA is TGTGCCAGCAGTTATGAGGGCCGGCGCACAGATACGCAGTATTTT.

V usage is TRBV7-2 and J usage is TRBJ2-3; D is perhaps TRBD1 (6 bases). The germline V gene has CDR1 SGHTA and CDR2 FQGNSA. The V end lost 1 base, the J end lost 1 base, and 6 bases lay between the germline ends. The CDR3 is made up of 14 amino acids. CDR3 protein: CASSLEGGTDTQYF. The CDR3 nucleotides read TGTGCCAGCAGCTTAGAGGGGGGCACAGATACGCAGTATTTT.

This chain connects TRBV2 to TRBJ2-2, with 12 bases fitting TRBD2. The CDR3 totals 15 residues. Germline V gene data show CDR1 as SNHLY and CDR2 as FYNNEI. V lost 9 bases to trimming and J lost 5 bases; unmatched junction nucleotides: 7. CDR3: CASGGTSGLTGELFF. CDR3 nucleotides: TGTGCCAGTGGCGGGACTAGCGGGTTAACCGGGGAGCTGTTTTTT.